Shown below are 17 T cell receptor beta chains from a single sample sequenced in a study of PD-1 blockade in classical Hodgkin lymphoma. As to time point: newly diagnosed, previously untreated cHL patient sample. Assay: immunoSEQ multiplex PCR; the TCRdb copy retains only in-frame clones and omits some. The sample lists 20,000 to 25,000 clones, roughly 94% occurring once. The sequencing input was peripheral blood mononuclear cells (PBMCs). Receptors were obtained from a human donor with classical Hodgkin lymphoma.

J is TRBJ2-1 and V is TRBV28, with D perhaps matching TRBD1 (6 bases). This CDR3 has 15 amino acids. CDR1 MDHEN and CDR2 SYDVKM come from the germline V gene. Trimming shortened V by 5 bases and J by 7 bases, and 18 bases separated the two germline ends. CDR3 region: CASSPPPTGWNEQFF. In nucleotides, the CDR3 is TGTGCCAGCAGTCCCCCCCCGACAGGTTGGAATGAGCAGTTCTTC.

The J gene is TRBJ1-2, the V gene TRBV6-5; TRBD1 might be the D (5 bases). Between the trimmed V and J ends, which lost 0 bases and 4 bases, there was a span of 15 bases. The CDR3 is made up of 16 amino acids. CDR1 is MNHEY, CDR2 SVGAGI, per germline. The CDR3 DNA reads as TGTGCCAGCAGTTACTCTTTGGACACAAGTCTCTATGGCTACACCTTC. Its protein is CASSYSLDTSLYGYTF.

This chain connects TRBV5-1 to TRBJ2-3, with 8 bases matching TRBD1. The CDR3 runs 16 residues. V lost 2 bases and J lost 2; bases outside the gene matches: 7. CDR1 and CDR2 (germline): SGHRS, YFSETQ. The CDR3 region has the DNA TGCGCCAGCAGCTTCAGGGGGCGCGAGACCACAGATACGCAGTATTTT. It codes for CASSFRGRETTDTQYF.

This chain connects TRBV10-3 to TRBJ2-3, with 7 nucleotides matching TRBD2. Per germline, CDR1 ENHRY and CDR2 SYGVKD. Unmatched junction bases numbered 10, after V lost 10 bases and J lost 3 bases. The CDR3 contains 14 residues. CDR3 in amino acids: CATTPGLQTDTQYF. The CDR3 DNA sequence: TGTGCCACCACTCCGGGACTACAGACAGATACGCAGTATTTT.

This rearrangement joins TRBV7-2 to TRBJ2-3, with TRBD2 identical over 7 bases. The CDR3 consists of 15 residues. Germline V gene data show CDR1 as SGHTA and CDR2 as FQGNSA. The junction had 8 bases not matched to a gene; V was cut back by 8 bases and J by 0 bases. The CDR3 loop reads CASGRDGFSTDTQYF. CDR3 sequence (DNA): TGTGCCAGCGGGAGGGACGGCTTTAGCACAGATACGCAGTATTTT.

The chain is built from TRBV7-2 and TRBJ2-5, with 9 positions matching TRBD2. The V gene's germline CDR1 is SGHTA and CDR2 FQGNSA. The ends lost 5 bases at V and 5 bases at J; junction bases unmatched: 6. The CDR3 totals 14 residues. In DNA form, the CDR3 reads TGTGCCAGCAGCCCTAGAAGCGGGGGGGAGACCCAGTACTTC. Translated: CASSPRSGGETQYF.

The count of this clone is one. V usage is TRBV4-3 and J usage is TRBJ1-2; 7 positions match TRBD1. V trimming: 1 base; J trimming: 4 bases; junction bases outside the gene matches: 6. The CDR3 sequence is 15 residues long. Germline V CDR1 and CDR2: LGHNA, YSLEER. This CDR3 reads CASSQAAGGIYGYTF. The CDR3 DNA is TGCGCCAGCAGCCAAGCGGCAGGGGGAATCTATGGCTACACCTTC.

The chain combines TRBV5-1 with TRBJ1-4; D is possibly TRBD1 (6 bases). V lost 4 bases, J lost 5 bases, and 15 bases lay in between. The germline V gene encodes CDR1 SGHRS and CDR2 YFSETQ. CDR3 length: 15 residues. CDR3 sequence reads: CASSMGGQLNEKLFF. DNA for the CDR3: TGCGCCAGCAGCATGGGGGGACAACTCAATGAAAAACTGTTTTTT.

This clone was counted between two and nine times. V gene TRBV19 combines with J gene TRBJ1-5; D is uncertain. The CDR3 is 14 residues long. Germline CDR1 LNHDA, CDR2 SQIVND (reference sequence). Trimming pared 5 bases from V and 2 bases from J, leaving 10 bases between. The DNA of the CDR3 is TGTGCCAGTAGTCTCCGGAGGGGCAATCAGCCCCAGCATTTT. This sequence encodes CASSLRRGNQPQHF.

The gene calls are TRBV20-1 and TRBJ1-1; weak D call: TRBD1 (6 bases). The CDR3 totals 11 residues. CDR1 and CDR2 (germline): DFQATT, SNEGSKA (reference sequence). Trimming stripped 3 bases from V and 7 bases from J, with 9 bases between. The CDR3 reads CSASVDSEAFF. The CDR3, as DNA: TGCAGTGCTAGTGTGGACAGTGAAGCTTTCTTT.

The rearrangement uses TRBV4-1 and TRBJ1-6; TRBD1 is a possible D gene (5 bases). This CDR3 spans 16 amino acids. V lost 4 bases and J lost 3, with 13 bases in between. Per germline, CDR1 MGHRA and CDR2 YSYEKL. This chain's CDR3 is CASSRSGDNYNSPLHF. In DNA, the CDR3 is TGCGCCAGCAGCCGCTCGGGGGATAACTATAATTCACCCCTCCACTTT.

The V and J genes are TRBV27 and TRBJ2-3; D is ambiguous. The V end was cut by 3 bases, the J end by 1 base, with 8 bases between. CDR3 size: 14 residues. Per germline, CDR1 MNHEY and CDR2 SMNVEV (reference sequence). The CDR3 DNA is TGTGCCAGCAGTTTCGGGCTAGGCACAGATACGCAGTATTTT. Amino acids: CASSFGLGTDTQYF.

CDR3 amino acids: CASSQDIGGRELFF. CDR3 in DNA: TGCGCCAGCAGCCAAGATATAGGAGGGCGGGAGCTGTTTTTT. The V call is TRBV4-3, the J call TRBJ2-2; D possibly corresponds to TRBD2 (6 bases). Looked up from germline, CDR1 is LGHNA and CDR2 is YSLEER. The CDR3 has 14 residues. Trimming stripped 0 bases from V and 9 bases from J, with 11 bases between.

The genes are TRBV28 and TRBJ1-2; D is uncertain. V was trimmed by 7 bases and J by 4 bases, leaving 13 bases between them. This CDR3 contains 13 residues. CDR1 MDHEN and CDR2 SYDVKM come from the germline V gene. CDR3 protein: CASTPWAFYGYTF. CDR3 DNA sequence: TGTGCCAGCACGCCATGGGCGTTCTATGGCTACACCTTC.

This clone came up once. The chain recombines TRBV4-3 with TRBJ2-7; D is ambiguous. V lost 0 bases and J 3 bases, leaving 9 bases between the germline ends. The CDR3 contains 14 residues. Per germline, CDR1 LGHNA and CDR2 YSLEER. This CDR3 reads CASSQDQNRYEQYF. The DNA of the CDR3 is TGCGCCAGCAGCCAAGATCAGAACCGCTACGAGCAGTACTTC.

This rearrangement joins TRBV2 to TRBJ1-1; TRBD1 might be the D (6 bases). Germline CDR1 and CDR2: SNHLY and FYNNEI. V lost 0 bases to trimming and J lost 5 bases, with 10 bases between them. The CDR3 is 14 amino acids. CDR3 DNA: TGTGCCAGCAGTGAAGCGCGAAGGGGGACTGAAGCTTTCTTT. Protein product: CASSEARRGTEAFF.

This chain connects TRBV4-2 to TRBJ1-4, with TRBD1 identical over 8 bases. Germline CDR1 reads LGHNA; CDR2 reads YNFKEQ. The CDR3 is 18 amino acids. Trimming at V came to 3 bases and at J to 3 bases, leaving 12 bases not matched to a gene. The CDR3 DNA follows: TGTGCCAGCAGCCACCTTGGGGGACAGGACGAATCTAATGAAAAACTGTTTTTT. Its translation is CASSHLGGQDESNEKLFF.